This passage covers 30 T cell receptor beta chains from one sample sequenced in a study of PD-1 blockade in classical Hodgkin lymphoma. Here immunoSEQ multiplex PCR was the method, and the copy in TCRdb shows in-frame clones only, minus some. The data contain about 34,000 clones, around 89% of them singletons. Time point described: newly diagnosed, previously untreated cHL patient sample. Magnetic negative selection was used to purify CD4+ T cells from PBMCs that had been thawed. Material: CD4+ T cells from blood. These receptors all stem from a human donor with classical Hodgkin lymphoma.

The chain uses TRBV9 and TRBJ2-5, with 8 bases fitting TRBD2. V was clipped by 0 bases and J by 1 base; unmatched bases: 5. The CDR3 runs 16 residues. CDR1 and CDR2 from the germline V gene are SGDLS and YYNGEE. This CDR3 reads CASSVGLAGSQETQYF. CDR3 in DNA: TGTGCCAGCAGCGTAGGGTTAGCGGGGTCCCAAGAGACCCAGTACTTC. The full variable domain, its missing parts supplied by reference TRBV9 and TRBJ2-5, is DSGVTQTPKHLITATGQRVTLRCSPRSGDLSVYWYQQSLDQGLQFLIQYYNGEERAKGNILERFSAQQFPDLHSELNLSSLELGDSALYFCASSVGLAGSQETQYFGPGTRLLVL.

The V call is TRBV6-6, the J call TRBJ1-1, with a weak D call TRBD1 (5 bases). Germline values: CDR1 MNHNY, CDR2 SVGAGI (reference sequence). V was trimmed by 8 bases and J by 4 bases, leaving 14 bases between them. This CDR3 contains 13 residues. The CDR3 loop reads CASAMGVVTEAFF. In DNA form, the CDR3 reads TGTGCCAGCGCCATGGGGGTGGTCACTGAAGCTTTCTTT.

CDR3: CASRRLLENTEAFF. CDR3 bases: TGTGCCAGCAGGAGACTTCTAGAGAACACTGAAGCTTTCTTT. The rearrangement joins TRBV6-6 to TRBJ1-1; D call uncertain. This CDR3 has 14 residues. V gave up 6 bases and J gave up 1 base, with 12 bases separating them. Germline values: CDR1 MNHNY, CDR2 SVGAGI (reference sequence).

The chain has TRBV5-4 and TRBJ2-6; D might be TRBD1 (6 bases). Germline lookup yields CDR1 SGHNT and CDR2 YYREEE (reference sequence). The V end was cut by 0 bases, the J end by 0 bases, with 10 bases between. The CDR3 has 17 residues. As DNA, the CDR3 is TGTGCCAGCAGCTTGGGGCAGGGGATCTCTGGGGCCAACGTCCTGACTTTC. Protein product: CASSLGQGISGANVLTF.

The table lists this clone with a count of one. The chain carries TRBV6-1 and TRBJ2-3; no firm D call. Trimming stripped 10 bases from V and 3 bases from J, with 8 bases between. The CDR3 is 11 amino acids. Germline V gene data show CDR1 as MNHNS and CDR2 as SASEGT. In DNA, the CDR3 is TGTGCCACCAAAGTAACAGATACGCAGTATTTT. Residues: CATKVTDTQYF.

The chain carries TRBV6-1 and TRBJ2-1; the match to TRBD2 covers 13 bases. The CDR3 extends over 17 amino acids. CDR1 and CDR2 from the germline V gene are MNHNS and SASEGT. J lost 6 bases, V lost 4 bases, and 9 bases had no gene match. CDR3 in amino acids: CASSVSGLAGRLNEQFF. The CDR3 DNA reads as TGTGCCAGCAGTGTGTCGGGACTAGCGGGGAGACTCAATGAGCAGTTCTTC.

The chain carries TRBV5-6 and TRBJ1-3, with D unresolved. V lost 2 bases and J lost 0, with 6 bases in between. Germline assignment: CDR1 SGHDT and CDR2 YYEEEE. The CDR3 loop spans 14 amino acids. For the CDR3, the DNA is TGTGCCAGCAGCTTACCAGGCTCTGGAAACACCATATATTTT. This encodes CASSLPGSGNTIYF.

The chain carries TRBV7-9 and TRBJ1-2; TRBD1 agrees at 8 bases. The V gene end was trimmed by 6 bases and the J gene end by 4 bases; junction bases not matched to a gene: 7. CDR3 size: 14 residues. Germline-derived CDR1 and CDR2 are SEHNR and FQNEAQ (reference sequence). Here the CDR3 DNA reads TGTGCCAGCAGTCCCGGACAGGGACCCTATGGCTACACCTTC. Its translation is CASSPGQGPYGYTF.

The CDR3 nucleotides read TGCGCCAGCAGCTCTCGACAGGGGGTAGGCTACGAGCAGTACTTC. The encoded protein is CASSSRQGVGYEQYF. The chain employs TRBV5-1 and TRBJ2-7, with TRBD1 matching 9 bases. The length of the CDR3 is 15 residues. Germline V gene lookup returns CDR1 SGHRS and CDR2 YFSETQ. V shed 3 bases, J shed 3 bases, and the junction held 7 bases outside the gene matches.

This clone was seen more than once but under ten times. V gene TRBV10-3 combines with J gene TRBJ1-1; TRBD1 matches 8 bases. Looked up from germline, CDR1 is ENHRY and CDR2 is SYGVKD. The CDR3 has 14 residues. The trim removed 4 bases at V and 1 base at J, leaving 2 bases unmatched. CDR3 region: CAISGGQGNTEAFF. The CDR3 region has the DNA TGTGCCATCAGTGGAGGACAGGGGAACACTGAAGCTTTCTTT.

The CDR3 nucleotides are TGTGCCACCAGCAGCTATGTAGTGACAGGGGGTCGAAACACCATATATTTT. It yields the protein CATSSYVVTGGRNTIYF. This chain uses TRBV15 with TRBJ1-3, with 9 bases that match TRBD1. This CDR3 has 17 residues. Trimming at V came to 3 bases and at J to 5 bases, leaving 11 bases not matched to a gene. The germline V gene has CDR1 LNHNV and CDR2 YYDKDF (reference sequence).

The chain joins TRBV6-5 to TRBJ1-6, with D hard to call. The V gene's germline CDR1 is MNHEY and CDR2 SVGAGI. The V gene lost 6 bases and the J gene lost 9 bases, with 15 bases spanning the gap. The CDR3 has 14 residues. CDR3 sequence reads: CASRAESESSPLHF. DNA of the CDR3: TGTGCCAGCAGGGCCGAATCCGAGAGTTCACCCCTCCACTTT.

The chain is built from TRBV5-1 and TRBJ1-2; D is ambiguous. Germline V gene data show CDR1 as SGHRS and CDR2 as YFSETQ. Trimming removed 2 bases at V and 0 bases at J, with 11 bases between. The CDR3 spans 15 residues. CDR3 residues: CASSFLGESNYGYTF. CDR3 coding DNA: TGCGCCAGCAGCTTTCTCGGGGAATCTAACTATGGCTACACCTTC.

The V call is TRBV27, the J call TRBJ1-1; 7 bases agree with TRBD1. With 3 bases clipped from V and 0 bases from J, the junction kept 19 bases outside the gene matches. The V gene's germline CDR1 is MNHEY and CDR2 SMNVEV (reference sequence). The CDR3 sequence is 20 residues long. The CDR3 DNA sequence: TGTGCCAGCAGTTTCCCCCGCCTAGGGGGCACCCCCCCCATGAACACTGAAGCTTTCTTT. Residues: CASSFPRLGGTPPMNTEAFF.

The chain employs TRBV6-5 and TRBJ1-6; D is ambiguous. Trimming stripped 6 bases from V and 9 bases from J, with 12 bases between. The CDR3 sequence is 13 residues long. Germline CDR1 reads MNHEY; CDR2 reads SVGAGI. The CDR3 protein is CASRKPGFSPLHF. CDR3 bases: TGTGCCAGCAGGAAGCCGGGGTTTTCACCCCTCCACTTT.

In DNA form, the CDR3 reads TGTGCCTGGAGTTTTTATCCGGGACAGTTGAACACTGAAGCTTTCTTT. The encoded protein is CAWSFYPGQLNTEAFF. This chain connects TRBV30 to TRBJ1-1; 7 bases are a match to TRBD1. The length of the CDR3 is 16 residues. CDR1 is GTSNPN and CDR2 is SVGIG in the germline V gene (reference sequence). The V and J ends lost 2 bases and 0 bases, in that order; junction bases with no gene match: 9.

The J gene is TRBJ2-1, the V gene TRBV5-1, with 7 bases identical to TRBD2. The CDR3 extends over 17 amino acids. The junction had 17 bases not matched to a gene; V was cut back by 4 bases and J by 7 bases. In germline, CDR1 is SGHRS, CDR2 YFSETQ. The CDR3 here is CASSRDGGGRETNEQFF. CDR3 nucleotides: TGCGCCAGCAGCCGCGATGGAGGTGGGCGGGAGACGAATGAGCAGTTCTTC.

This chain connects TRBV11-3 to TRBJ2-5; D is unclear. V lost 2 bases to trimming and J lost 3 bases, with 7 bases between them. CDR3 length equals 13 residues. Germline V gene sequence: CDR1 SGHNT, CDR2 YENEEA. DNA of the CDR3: TGTGCCAGCAGCTTATTTCCGAAAGAGACCCAGTACTTC. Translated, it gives CASSLFPKETQYF.

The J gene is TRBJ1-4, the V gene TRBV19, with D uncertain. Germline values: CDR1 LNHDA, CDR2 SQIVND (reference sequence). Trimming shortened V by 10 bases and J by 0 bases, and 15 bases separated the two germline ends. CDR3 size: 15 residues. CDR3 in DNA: TGTGCCACCGCGGAACGACGGGCAACTAATGAAAAACTGTTTTTT. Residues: CATAERRATNEKLFF. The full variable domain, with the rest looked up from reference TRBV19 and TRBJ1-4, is DGGITQSPKYLFRKEGQNVTLSCEQNLNHDAMYWYRQDPGQGLRLIYYSQIVNDFQKGDIAEGYSVSREKKESFPLTVTSAQKNPTAFYLCATAERRATNEKLFFGSGTQLSVL.

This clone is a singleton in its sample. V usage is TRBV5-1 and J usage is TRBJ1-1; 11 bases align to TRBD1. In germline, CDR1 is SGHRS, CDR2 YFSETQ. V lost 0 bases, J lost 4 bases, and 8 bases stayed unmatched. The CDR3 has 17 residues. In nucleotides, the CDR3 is TGCGCCAGCAGCTTGGGTGGGACAGGGGGGAGCGGCACTGAAGCTTTCTTT. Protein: CASSLGGTGGSGTEAFF.

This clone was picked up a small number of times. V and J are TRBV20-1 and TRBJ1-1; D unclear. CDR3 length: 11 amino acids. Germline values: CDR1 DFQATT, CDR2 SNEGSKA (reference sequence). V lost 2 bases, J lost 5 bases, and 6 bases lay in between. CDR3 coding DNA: TGCAGTGCTAGAAAAGCGACTGAAGCTTTCTTT. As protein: CSARKATEAFF.

CDR3 sequence: CASSLNKGTEAFF. The CDR3 DNA reads TGTGCCAGCAGCTTAAATAAGGGGACTGAAGCTTTCTTT. The chain is built from TRBV7-7 and TRBJ1-1; tentative D call: TRBD1 (5 bases). Germline V gene sequence: CDR1 SSHAT, CDR2 FNYEAQ (reference sequence). Trimming left V 2 bases short and J 5 bases short, with 9 bases between. The CDR3 runs 13 residues.

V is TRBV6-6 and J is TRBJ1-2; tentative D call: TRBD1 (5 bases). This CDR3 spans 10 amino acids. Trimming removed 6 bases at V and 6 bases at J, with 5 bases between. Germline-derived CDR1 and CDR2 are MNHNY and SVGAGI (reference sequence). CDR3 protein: CASSRDGYTF. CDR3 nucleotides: TGTGCCAGCAGCAGGGATGGCTACACCTTC.

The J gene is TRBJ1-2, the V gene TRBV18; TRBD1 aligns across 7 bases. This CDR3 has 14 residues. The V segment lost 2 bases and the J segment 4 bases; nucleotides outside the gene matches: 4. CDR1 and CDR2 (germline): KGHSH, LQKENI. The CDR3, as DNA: TGTGCCAGCTCACCATTCCGGGACAGCTATGGCTACACCTTC. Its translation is CASSPFRDSYGYTF.

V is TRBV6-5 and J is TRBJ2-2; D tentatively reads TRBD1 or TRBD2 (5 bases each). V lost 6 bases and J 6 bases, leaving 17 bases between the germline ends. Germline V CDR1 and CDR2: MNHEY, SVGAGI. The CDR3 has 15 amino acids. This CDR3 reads CASSLGTRRAGELFF. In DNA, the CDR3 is TGTGCCAGCAGCCTCGGGACCCGACGAGCCGGGGAGCTGTTTTTT.

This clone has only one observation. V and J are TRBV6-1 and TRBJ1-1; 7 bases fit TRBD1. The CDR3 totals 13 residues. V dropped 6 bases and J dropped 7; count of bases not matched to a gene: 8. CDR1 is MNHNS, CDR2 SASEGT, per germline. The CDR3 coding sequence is TGTGCCAGCAGGGGTGGACAGGTCGTTGAAGCTTTCTTT. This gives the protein CASRGGQVVEAFF.

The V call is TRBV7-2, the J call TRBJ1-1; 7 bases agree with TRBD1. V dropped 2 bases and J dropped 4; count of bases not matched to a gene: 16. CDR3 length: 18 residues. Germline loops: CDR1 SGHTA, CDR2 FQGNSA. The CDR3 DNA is TGTGCCAGCAGCTTATTCGGGGCCAACAGGGGAAGTGGCACTGAAGCTTTCTTT. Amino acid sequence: CASSLFGANRGSGTEAFF.

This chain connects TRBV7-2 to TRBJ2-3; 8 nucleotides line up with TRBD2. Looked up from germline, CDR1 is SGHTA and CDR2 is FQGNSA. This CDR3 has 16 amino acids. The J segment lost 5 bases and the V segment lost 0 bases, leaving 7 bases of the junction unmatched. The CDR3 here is CASSLAGREAGDTQYF. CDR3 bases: TGTGCCAGCAGCTTAGCGGGGCGGGAGGCGGGAGATACGCAGTATTTT.

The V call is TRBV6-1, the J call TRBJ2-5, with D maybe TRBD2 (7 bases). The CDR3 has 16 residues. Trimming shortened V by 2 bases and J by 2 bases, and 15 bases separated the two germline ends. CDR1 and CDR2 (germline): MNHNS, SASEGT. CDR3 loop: CASSELSGGAQETQYF. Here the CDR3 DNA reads TGTGCCAGCAGTGAACTTTCGGGGGGCGCACAAGAGACCCAGTACTTC.

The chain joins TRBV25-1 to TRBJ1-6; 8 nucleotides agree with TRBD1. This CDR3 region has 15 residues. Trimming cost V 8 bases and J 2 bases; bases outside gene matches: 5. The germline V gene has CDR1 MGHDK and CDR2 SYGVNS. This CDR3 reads CASGTGLTYNSPLHF. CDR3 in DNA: TGTGCCAGCGGGACAGGCCTAACCTATAATTCACCCCTCCACTTT.